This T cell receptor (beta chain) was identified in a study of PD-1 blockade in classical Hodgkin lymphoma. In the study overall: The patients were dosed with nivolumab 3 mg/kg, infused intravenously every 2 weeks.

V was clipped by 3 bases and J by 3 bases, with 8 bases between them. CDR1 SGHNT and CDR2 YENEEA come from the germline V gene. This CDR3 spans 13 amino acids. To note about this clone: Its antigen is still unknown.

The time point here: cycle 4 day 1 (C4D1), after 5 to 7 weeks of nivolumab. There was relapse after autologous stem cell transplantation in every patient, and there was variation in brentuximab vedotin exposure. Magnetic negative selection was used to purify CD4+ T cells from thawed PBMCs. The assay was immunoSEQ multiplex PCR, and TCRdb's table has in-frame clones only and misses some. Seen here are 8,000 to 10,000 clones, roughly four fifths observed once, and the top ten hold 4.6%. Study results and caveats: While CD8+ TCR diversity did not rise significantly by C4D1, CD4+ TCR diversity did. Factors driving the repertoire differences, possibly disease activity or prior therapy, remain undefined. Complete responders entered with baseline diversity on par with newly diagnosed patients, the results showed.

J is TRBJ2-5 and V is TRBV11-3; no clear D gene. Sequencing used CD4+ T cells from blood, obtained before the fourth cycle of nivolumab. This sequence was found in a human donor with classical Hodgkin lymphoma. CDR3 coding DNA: TGTGCCAGCAGCTTCACGGCGGAAGAGACCCAGTACTTC. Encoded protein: CASSFTAEETQYF.